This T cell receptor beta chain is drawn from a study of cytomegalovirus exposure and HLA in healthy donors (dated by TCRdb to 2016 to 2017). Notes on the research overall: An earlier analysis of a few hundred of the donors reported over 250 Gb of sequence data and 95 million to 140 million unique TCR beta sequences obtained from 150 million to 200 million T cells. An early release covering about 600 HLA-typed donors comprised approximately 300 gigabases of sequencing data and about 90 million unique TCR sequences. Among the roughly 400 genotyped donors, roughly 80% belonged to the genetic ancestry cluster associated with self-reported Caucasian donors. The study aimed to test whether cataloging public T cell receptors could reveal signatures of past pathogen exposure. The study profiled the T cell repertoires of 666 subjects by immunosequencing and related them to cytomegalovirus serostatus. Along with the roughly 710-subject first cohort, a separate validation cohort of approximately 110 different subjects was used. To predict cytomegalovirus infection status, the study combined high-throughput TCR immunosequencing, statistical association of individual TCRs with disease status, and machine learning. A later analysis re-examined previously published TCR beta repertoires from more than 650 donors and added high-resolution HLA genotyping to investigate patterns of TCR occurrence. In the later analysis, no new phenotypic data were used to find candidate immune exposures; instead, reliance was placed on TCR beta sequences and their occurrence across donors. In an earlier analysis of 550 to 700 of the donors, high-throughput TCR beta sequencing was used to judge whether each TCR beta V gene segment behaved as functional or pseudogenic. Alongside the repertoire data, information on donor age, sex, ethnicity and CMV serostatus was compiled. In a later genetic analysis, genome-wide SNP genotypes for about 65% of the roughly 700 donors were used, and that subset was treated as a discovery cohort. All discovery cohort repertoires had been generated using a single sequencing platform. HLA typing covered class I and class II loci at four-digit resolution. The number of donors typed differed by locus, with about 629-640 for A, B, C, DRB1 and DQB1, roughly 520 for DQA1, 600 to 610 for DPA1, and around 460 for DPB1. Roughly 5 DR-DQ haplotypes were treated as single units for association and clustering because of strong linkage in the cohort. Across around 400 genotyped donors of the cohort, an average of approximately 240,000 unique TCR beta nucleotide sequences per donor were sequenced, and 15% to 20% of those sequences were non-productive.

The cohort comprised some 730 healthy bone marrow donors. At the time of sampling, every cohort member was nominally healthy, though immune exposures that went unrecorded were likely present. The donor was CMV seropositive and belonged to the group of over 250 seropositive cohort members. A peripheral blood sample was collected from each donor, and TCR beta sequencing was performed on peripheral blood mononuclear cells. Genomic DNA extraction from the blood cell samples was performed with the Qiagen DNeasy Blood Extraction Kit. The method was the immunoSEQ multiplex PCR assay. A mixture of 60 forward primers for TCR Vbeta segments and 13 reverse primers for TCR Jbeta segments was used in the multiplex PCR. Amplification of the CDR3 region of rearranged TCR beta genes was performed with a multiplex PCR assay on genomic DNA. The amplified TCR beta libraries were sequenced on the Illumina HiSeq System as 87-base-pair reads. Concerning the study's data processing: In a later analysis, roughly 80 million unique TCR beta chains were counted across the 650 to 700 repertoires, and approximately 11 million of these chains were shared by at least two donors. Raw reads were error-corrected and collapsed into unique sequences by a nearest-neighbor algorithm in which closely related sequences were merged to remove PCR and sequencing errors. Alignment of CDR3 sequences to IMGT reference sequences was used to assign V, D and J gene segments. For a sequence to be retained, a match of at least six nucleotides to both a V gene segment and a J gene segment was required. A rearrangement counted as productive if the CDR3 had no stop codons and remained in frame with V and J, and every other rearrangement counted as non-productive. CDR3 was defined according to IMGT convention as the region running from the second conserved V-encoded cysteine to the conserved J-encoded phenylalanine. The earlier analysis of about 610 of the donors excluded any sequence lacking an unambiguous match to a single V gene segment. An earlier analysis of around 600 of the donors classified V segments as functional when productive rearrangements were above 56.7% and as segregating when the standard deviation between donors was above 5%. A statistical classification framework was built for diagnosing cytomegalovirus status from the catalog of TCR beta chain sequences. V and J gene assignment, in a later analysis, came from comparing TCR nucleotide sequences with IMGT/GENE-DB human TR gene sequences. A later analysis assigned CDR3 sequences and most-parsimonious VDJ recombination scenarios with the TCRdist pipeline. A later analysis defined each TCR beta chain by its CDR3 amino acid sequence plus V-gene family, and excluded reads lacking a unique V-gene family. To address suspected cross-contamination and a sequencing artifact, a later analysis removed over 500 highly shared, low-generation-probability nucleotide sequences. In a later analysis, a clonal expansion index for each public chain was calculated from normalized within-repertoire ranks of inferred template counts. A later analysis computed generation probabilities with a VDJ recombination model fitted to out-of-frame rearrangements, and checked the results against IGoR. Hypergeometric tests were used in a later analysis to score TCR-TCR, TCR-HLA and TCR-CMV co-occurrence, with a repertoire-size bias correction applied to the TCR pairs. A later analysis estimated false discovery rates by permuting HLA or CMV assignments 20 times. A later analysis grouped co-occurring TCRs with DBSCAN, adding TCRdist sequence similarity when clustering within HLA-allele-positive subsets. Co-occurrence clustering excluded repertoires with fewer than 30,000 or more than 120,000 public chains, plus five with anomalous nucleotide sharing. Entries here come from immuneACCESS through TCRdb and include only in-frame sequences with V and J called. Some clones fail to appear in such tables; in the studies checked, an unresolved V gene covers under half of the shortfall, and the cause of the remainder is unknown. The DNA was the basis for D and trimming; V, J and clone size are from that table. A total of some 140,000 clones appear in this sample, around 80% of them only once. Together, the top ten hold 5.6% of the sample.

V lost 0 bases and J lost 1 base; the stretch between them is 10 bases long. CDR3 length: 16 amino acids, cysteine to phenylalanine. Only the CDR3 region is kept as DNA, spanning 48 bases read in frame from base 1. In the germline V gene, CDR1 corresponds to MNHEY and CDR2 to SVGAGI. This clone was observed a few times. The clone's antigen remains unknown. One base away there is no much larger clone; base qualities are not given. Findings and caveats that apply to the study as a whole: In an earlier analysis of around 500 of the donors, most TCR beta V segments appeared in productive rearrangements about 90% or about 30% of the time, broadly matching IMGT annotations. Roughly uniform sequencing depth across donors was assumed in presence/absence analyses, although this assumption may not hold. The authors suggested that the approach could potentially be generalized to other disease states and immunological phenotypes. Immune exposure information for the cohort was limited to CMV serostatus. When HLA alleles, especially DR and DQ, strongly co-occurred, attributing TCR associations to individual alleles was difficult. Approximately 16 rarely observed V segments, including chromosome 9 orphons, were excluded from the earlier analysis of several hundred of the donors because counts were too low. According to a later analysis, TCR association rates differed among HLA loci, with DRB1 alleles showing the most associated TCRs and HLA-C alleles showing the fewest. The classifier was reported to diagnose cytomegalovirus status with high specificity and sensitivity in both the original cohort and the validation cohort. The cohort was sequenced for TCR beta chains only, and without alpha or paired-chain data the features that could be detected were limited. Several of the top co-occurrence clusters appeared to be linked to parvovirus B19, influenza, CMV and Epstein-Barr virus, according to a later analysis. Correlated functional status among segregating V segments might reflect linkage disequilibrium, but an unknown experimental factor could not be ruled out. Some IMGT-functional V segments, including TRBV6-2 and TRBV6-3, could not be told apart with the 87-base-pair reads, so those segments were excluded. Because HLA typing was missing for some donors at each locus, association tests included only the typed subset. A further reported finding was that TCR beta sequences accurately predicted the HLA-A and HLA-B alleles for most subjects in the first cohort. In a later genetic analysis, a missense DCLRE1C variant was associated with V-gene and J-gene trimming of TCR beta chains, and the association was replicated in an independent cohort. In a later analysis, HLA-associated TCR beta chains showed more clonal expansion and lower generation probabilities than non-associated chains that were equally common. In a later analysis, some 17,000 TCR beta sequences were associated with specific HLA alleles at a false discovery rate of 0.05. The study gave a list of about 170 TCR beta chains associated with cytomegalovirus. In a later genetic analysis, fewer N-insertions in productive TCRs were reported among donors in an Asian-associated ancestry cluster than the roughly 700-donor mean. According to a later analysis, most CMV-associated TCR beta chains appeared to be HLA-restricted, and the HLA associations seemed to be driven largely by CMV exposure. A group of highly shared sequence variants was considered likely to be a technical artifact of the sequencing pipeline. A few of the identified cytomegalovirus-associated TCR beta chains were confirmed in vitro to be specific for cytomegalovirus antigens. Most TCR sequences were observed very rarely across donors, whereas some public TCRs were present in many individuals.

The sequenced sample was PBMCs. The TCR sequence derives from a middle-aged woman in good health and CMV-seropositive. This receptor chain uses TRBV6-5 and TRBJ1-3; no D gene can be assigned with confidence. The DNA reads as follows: TGTGCCAGCAGTTACTCGACGGGAGTTTCTGGAAACACCATATATTTT. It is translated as CASSYSTGVSGNTIYF.